This is a list of T cell receptor beta chains from one sample in a study of OX40 agonist ivuxolimab in advanced cancers. The repertoire was sequenced with immunoSEQ multiplex PCR; TCRdb's copy has only in-frame clones and lacks some. The sample holds tens of thousands of clones, 75% to 85% seen once. The starting material was CD4+ or CD8+ T cells sorted from blood, obtained in a trial of the OX40 agonist ivuxolimab. The receptors were gathered from an adult with an advanced solid tumor such as melanoma, head and neck, liver or kidney cancer. Each CDR3 is given without its conserved first and last residue. Fields, in order: V gene, clone size, J gene, CDR3 protein. The size of a clone is reported for some rows only, either as once, few or many, or as a class for expanded clones.

V gene: TRBV28; clone size: few; J gene: TRBJ2-5; CDR3 protein: ASSSPRGAKTQY
V gene: TRBV18; clone size: NA; J gene: TRBJ1-1; CDR3 protein: ASSPSVGVNTEAF
V gene: TRBV4-1; clone size: NA; J gene: TRBJ2-3; CDR3 protein: ASSLGSAQY
V gene: TRBV10-2; clone size: NA; J gene: TRBJ1-5; CDR3 protein: ATQEGVGVQYDQPQH
V gene: TRBV6-6; clone size: NA; J gene: TRBJ2-5; CDR3 protein: ASQRQGQETQY
V gene: TRBV4-1; clone size: few; J gene: TRBJ1-4; CDR3 protein: ASSQDRRTSEKLF
V gene: TRBV15; clone size: NA; J gene: TRBJ2-5; CDR3 protein: ATSRNQETQY
V gene: TRBV9; clone size: NA; J gene: TRBJ2-2; CDR3 protein: ASSVDGSTGELF
V gene: TRBV5-6; clone size: NA; J gene: TRBJ1-4; CDR3 protein: ASSWEASNEKLF
V gene: TRBV5-4; clone size: NA; J gene: TRBJ2-1; CDR3 protein: ASSLAGGQKGQF
V gene: TRBV19; clone size: NA; J gene: TRBJ1-5; CDR3 protein: ASTVRGGRQPQH
V gene: TRBV5-6; clone size: NA; J gene: TRBJ1-6; CDR3 protein: ASSLVGRNSPLH
V gene: TRBV29-1; clone size: NA; J gene: TRBJ2-1; CDR3 protein: SVERGRQNEQF
V gene: TRBV19; clone size: few; J gene: TRBJ2-2; CDR3 protein: ASSIGQGRGNAGELF
V gene: TRBV10-3; clone size: NA; J gene: TRBJ2-3; CDR3 protein: ATVGLAGGADTQY
V gene: TRBV4-2; clone size: NA; J gene: TRBJ1-3; CDR3 protein: ASSQVSPNSGNTIY
V gene: TRBV5-1; clone size: few; J gene: TRBJ2-1; CDR3 protein: ASSGGGGTYNEQF
V gene: TRBV5-1; clone size: NA; J gene: TRBJ1-1; CDR3 protein: ASSLTGGDTEAF
V gene: TRBV29-1; clone size: NA; J gene: TRBJ2-3; CDR3 protein: SVGLSGKSTDTQY
V gene: TRBV29-1; clone size: NA; J gene: TRBJ2-5; CDR3 protein: SAIPGYRGETQY
V gene: TRBV18; clone size: NA; J gene: TRBJ1-5; CDR3 protein: ASSPTEDQPQH
V gene: TRBV27; clone size: NA; J gene: TRBJ1-6; CDR3 protein: ASRERSSYNSPLH
V gene: TRBV27; clone size: NA; J gene: TRBJ1-2; CDR3 protein: ASSSLGTGGRINYGYT
V gene: TRBV15; clone size: NA; J gene: TRBJ2-1; CDR3 protein: ATRTSGSGYEQF
V gene: TRBV28; clone size: NA; J gene: TRBJ1-5; CDR3 protein: ASSSPHKTGAIPVYQPQH
V gene: TRBV7-2; clone size: NA; J gene: TRBJ2-5; CDR3 protein: ASSLVSGRITETQY
V gene: TRBV19; clone size: NA; J gene: TRBJ1-2; CDR3 protein: ASSIKQDSLNYGYT
V gene: TRBV9; clone size: NA; J gene: TRBJ2-2; CDR3 protein: ASSVGTSFGSGELF
V gene: TRBV7-2; clone size: few; J gene: TRBJ2-5; CDR3 protein: ASSQDRGPGETQY
V gene: TRBV19; clone size: NA; J gene: TRBJ1-4; CDR3 protein: ASSSGKGANEKLF